This T cell receptor beta chain appears in the sequencing data of a study of T cells after yellow fever vaccination. In the study overall: Libraries from low-cell-number fractions were prepared with the SMART-Seq v4 Ultra Low Input RNA kit.

Conversion of TCR transcripts into cDNA relied on 5'RACE template switching, which added a universal primer site and UMIs. TCRdb itself ran the 5' RACE reads through MiXCR, one entry per CDR3 protein. The data show a few hundred thousand distinct CDR3 sequences, around 8.1% seen once. V dropped 2 bases and J dropped 8 bases, with 11 bases sitting between them. The CDR3 runs 13 residues. Germline values: CDR1 MNHEY, CDR2 SMNVEV (reference sequence). This clonotype was seen a handful of times. The sample here was PBMCs, taken roughly 45 days after the first yellow fever vaccination. This chain uses TRBV27 with TRBJ2-3, with unresolved D. This receptor was identified in a man younger than 35 who received the YFV17D yellow fever vaccine. The CDR3 nucleotides are TGTGCCAGCAGTTTAGAGGTCGCCGCTACGCAGTATTTT. This encodes CASSLEVAATQYF.